This T cell receptor (beta chain) was identified in a study of cytomegalovirus exposure and HLA in healthy donors. Study-level findings and limits: HLA alleles showed associations with 15,000 to 20,000 TCR beta sequences in a later analysis, at a 0.05 false discovery rate. Most of the TCR beta V segments (in an earlier analysis) were productive either about 87% or about 30% of the time.

At sampling all donors were nominally healthy, likely with unrecorded immune exposures. Trimming removed 4 bases from V and 4 bases from J; junction bases left unmatched: 11. The CDR3 is made up of 16 amino acids. Germline loops: CDR1 MRHNA, CDR2 SNTAGT. Both 60 Vbeta primers and 13 Jbeta primers went into the PCR. Per the original methods: About 10 million shared chains were among around 80 million unique TCR beta chains counted in a later analysis. Assay: immunoSEQ multiplex PCR; the TCRdb copy retains only in-frame clones and omits some. The V and J calls and clone size were taken over from that table, and D and trimming were inferred from the DNA. Of fewer than 100,000 clones listed, around four fifths are singletons. This clone was observed a few times. Its target is not known.

The receptor was isolated from an older woman in good health and CMV-seronegative. The chain combines TRBV6-4 with TRBJ1-2; TRBD1 matches 8 bases. Sequences were obtained from PBMCs. In DNA, the CDR3 is TGTGCCAGCAGTGCCCCGGGACAGGCTGGCTGCTATGGCTACACCTTC. It specifies CASSAPGQAGCYGYTF.